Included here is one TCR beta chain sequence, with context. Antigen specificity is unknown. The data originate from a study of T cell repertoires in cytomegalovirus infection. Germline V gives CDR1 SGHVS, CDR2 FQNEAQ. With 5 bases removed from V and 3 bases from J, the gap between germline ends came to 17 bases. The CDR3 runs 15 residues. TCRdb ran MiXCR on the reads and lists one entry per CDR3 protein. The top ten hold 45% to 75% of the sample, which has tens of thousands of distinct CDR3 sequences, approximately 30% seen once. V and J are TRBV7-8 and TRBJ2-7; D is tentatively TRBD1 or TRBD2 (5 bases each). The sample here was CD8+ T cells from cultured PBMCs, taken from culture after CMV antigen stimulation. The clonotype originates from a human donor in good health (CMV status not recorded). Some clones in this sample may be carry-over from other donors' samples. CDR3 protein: CASSPTRDPYYEQYF. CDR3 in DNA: TGTGCCAGCAGCCCCACCCGGGACCCTTACTACGAGCAGTACTTC.